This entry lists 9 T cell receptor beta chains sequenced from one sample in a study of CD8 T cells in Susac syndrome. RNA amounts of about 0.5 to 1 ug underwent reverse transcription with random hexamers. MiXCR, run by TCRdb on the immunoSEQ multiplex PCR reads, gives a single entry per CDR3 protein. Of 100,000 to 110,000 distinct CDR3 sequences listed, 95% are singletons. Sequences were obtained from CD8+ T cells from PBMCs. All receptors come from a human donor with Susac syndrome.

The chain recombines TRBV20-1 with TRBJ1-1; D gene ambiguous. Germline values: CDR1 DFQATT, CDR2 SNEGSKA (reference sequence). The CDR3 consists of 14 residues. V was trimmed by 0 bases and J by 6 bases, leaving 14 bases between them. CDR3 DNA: TGCAGTGCTAGAGAGGGGTATTATCCGGCTGAAGCTTTCTTT. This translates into CSAREGYYPAEAFF.

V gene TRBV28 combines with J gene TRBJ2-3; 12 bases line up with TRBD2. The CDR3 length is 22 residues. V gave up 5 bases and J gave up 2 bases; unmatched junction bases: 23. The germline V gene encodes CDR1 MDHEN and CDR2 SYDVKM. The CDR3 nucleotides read TGTGCCAGCAGTCCAAACCCTCGGTTGTTCGGACTAGCGGGATTTGACACAGATACGCAGTATTTT. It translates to CASSPNPRLFGLAGFDTDTQYF. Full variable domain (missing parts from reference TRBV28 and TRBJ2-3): DVKVTQSSRYLVKRTGEKVFLECVQDMDHENMFWYRQDPGLGLRLIYFSYDVKMKEKGDIPEGYSVSREKKERFSLILESASTNQTSMYLCASSPNPRLFGLAGFDTDTQYFGPGTRLTVL.

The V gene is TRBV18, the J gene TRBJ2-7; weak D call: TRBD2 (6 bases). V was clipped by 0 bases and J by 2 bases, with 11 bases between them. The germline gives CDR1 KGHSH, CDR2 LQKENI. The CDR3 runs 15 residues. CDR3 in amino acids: CASSPPLAPTYEQYF. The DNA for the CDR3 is TGTGCCAGCTCACCACCTCTAGCGCCAACCTACGAGCAGTACTTC.

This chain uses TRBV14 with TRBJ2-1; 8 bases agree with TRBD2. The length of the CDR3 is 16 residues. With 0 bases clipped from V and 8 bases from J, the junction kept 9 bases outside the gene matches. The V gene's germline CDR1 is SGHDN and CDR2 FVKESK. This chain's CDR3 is CASSQEGWSGSYEQFF. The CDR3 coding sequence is TGTGCCAGCAGCCAAGAGGGGTGGAGCGGGAGTTATGAGCAGTTCTTC. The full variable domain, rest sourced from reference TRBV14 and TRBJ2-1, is EAGVTQFPSHSVIEKGQTVTLRCDPISGHDNLYWYRRVMGKEIKFLLHFVKESKQDESGMPNNRFLAERTGGTYSTLKVQPAELEDSGVYFCASSQEGWSGSYEQFFGPGTRLTVL.

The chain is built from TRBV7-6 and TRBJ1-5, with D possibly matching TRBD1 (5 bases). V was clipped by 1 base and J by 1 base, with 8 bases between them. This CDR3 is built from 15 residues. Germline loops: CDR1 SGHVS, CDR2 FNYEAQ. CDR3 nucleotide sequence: TGTGCCAGCAGCTTAGGCGGGGCCAGCAATCAGCCCCAGCATTTT. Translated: CASSLGGASNQPQHF.

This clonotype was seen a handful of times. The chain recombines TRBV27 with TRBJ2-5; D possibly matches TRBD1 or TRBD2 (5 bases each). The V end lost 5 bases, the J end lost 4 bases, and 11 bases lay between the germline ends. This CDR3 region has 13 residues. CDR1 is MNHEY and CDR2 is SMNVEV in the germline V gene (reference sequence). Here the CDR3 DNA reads TGTGCCAGCAGTGATACAGGAGGAGAGACCCAGTACTTC. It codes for CASSDTGGETQYF.

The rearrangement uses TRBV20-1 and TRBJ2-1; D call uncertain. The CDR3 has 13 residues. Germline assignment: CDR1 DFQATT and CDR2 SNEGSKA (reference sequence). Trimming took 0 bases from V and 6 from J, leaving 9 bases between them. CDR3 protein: CSARDPGFNEQFF. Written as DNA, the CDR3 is TGCAGTGCTAGAGATCCCGGATTCAATGAGCAGTTCTTC.

This CDR3 reads CATSRDRDQGTQYF. The CDR3 DNA reads as TGTGCCACGTCTCGGGACAGGGATCAGGGGACCCAGTACTTC. The chain links TRBV15 to TRBJ2-5; TRBD1 matches at 9 bases. CDR3 size: 14 residues. CDR1 and CDR2 (germline): LNHNV, YYDKDF (reference sequence). With 9 bases clipped from V and 7 bases from J, the junction kept 12 bases outside the gene matches. The complete variable domain, with remaining parts taken from reference TRBV15 and TRBJ2-5, reads DAMVIQNPRYQVTQFGKPVTLSCSQTLNHNVMYWYQQKSSQAPKLLFHYYDKDFNNEADTPDNFQSRRPNTSFCFLDIRSPGLGDTAMYLCATSRDRDQGTQYFGPGTRLLVL.

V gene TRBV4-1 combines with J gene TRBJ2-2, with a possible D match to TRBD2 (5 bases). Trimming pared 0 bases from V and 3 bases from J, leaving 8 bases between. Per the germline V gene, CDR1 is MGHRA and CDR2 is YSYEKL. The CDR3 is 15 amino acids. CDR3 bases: TGCGCCAGCAGCCAAGAGGACTCCCACACCGGGGAGCTGTTTTTT. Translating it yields CASSQEDSHTGELFF.